This T cell receptor (beta chain) was observed in a study of blood T cell repertoires in COVID-19. The table lists this clone with a count of one. Repertoires were generated with immunoSEQ multiplex PCR, while TCRdb's copy carries only in-frame clones and drops some. In the table there are 25,000 to 30,000 clones, about 90% of which are singletons. This CDR3 comprises 16 residues. Germline V gene sequence: CDR1 SQVTM, CDR2 ANQGSEA. Trimming took 3 bases from V and 5 from J; bases not matched to a gene: 13. V usage is TRBV29-1 and J usage is TRBJ2-5, with TRBD2 matching over 9 bases. The sequenced sample was peripheral blood. This sequence was found in a man between 65 and 85 years old with acute or convalescent COVID-19. CDR3 nucleotides: TGCAGCGTTGAGGGGCGGGAGGGTTATTTTCGGGAGACCCAGTACTTC. Its protein product is CSVEGREGYFRETQYF.